This TCR beta chain was found in a study of T-cell memory formation after mild COVID-19. Trimming stripped 2 bases from V and 0 bases from J, with 13 bases between. This CDR3 comprises 17 residues. Germline assignment: CDR1 SGHVS and CDR2 FNYEAQ. TCRdb analysed the 5' RACE reads with MiXCR anew, one entry per CDR3 protein. The data show about 470,000 distinct CDR3 sequences, with around a sixth seen just once and roughly 12% held by the top ten. The table lists this clonotype with a few counts. Its specificity is not known. Whole-study findings and limits: Among clones contracting day 15 to 85, CD4/CD8 was balanced, whereas later expanders leaned CD4+.

This sequence originates from an adult woman who had mild COVID-19 (a few samples of this study predate the infection). Cell type and time point are not known. Sequencing was performed on PBMCs or a T cell subset sorted from them (not recorded which). The genes are TRBV7-6 and TRBJ2-2, with D maybe TRBD1 (6 bases). CDR3 residues: CASSLPSGTPNTGELFF. The CDR3 DNA is TGTGCCAGCAGCTTACCCTCCGGGACACCGAACACCGGGGAGCTGTTTTTT.